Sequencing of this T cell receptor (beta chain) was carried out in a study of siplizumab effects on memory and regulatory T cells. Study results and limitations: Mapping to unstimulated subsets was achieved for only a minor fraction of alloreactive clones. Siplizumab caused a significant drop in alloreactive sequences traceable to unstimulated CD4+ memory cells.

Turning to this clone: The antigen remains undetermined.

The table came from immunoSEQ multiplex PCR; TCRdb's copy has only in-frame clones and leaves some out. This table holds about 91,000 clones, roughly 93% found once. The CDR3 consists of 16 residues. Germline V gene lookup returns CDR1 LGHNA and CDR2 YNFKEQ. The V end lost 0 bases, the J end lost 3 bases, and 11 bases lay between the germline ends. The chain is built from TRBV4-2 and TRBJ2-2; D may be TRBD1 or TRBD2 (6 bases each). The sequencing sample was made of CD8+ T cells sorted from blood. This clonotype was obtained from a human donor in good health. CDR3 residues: CASSQDYRGDTGELFF. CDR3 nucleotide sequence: TGTGCCAGCAGCCAAGATTATAGGGGGGACACCGGGGAGCTGTTTTTT.